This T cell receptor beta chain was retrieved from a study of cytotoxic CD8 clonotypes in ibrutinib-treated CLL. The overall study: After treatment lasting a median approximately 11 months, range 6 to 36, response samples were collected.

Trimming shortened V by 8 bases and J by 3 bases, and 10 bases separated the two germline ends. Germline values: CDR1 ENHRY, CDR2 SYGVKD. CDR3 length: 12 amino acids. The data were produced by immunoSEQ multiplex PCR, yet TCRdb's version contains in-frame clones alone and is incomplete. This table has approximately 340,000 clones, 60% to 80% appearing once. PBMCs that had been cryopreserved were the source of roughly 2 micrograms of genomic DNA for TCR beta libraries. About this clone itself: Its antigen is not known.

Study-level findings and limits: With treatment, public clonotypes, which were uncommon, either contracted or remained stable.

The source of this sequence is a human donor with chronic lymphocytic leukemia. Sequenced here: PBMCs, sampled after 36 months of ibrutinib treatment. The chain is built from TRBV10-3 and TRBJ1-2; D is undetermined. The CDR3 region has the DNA TGTGCCATCGGGGAAAGGGACTATGGCTACACCTTC. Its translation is CAIGERDYGYTF.